The 13 T cell receptor beta chains in this list originate from one sample, sequenced in a study of T cells in Graves' hyperthyroidism and ophthalmopathy. RNA transcripts yielded amplified TCR beta CDR3 regions. First-round RT-PCR with HTBI primers amplified the TCR CDR3 region. TCRdb analysed the multiplex PCR reads with MiXCR anew, one entry per CDR3 protein. The repertoire holds roughly 290,000 distinct CDR3 sequences, less than 15% seen once, with roughly 8.5% in the top ten. Sequencing was performed on blood. The receptors were gathered from a woman aged 30 to 39 with Graves' hyperthyroidism that later progressed to Graves' ophthalmopathy.

This clonotype was seen ten or more times. The CDR3 DNA is TGTGCCAGCAGCTTATCTGGGCTAGCGGGAGTTAATGAGCAGTTCTTC. Amino acid sequence: CASSLSGLAGVNEQFF. The chain employs TRBV7-2 and TRBJ2-1; TRBD2 agrees at 10 bases. The germline gives CDR1 SGHTA, CDR2 FQGNSA. The V gene end was trimmed by 2 bases and the J gene end by 7 bases; junction bases not matched to a gene: 8. There are 16 residues in the CDR3.

Only a few counts were recorded for this clonotype. CDR3 sequence reads: CSVEEGAGVGGTQYF. The CDR3 DNA sequence: TGCAGCGTTGAAGAGGGGGCGGGAGTTGGGGGGACCCAGTACTTC. The V gene is TRBV29-1, the J gene TRBJ2-5; possibly TRBD2 for D (7 bases). The CDR3 is 15 residues long. V lost 0 bases to trimming and J lost 7 bases, with 18 bases between them. Germline V CDR1 and CDR2: SQVTM, ANQGSEA. Based on the CDR3 plus reference TRBV29-1 and TRBJ2-5, the full variable domain is SAVISQKPSRDICQRGTSLTIQCQVDSQVTMMFWYRQQPGQSLTLIATANQGSEATYESGFVIDKFPISRPNLTFSTLTVSNMSPEDSSIYLCSVEEGAGVGGTQYFGPGTRLLVL.

This clonotype was counted at least ten times. The chain combines TRBV25-1 with TRBJ1-6; 9 bases line up with TRBD1. This CDR3 contains 15 residues. With V trimmed by 3 bases and J by 10 bases, 7 bases remained unmatched. Germline assignment: CDR1 MGHDK and CDR2 SYGVNS. The CDR3, as DNA: TGTGCCAGCAGTGAGTCCACAGGGGGCAAATCACCCCTCCACTTT. Protein sequence: CASSESTGGKSPLHF.

This clonotype was picked up many times. This chain uses TRBV27 with TRBJ2-1; D unresolved. With 6 bases removed from V and 3 bases from J, the gap between germline ends came to 12 bases. Germline CDR1 and CDR2: MNHEY and SMNVEV (reference sequence). The CDR3 is 14 amino acids. The CDR3 DNA reads TGTGCCAGCAGCCAGAACTTGAACTACAATGAGCAGTTCTTC. It yields the protein CASSQNLNYNEQFF.

For this clonotype: Germline and junction disagree at one end, which may indicate a read error. The gene calls are TRBV28 and TRBJ2-1; possibly TRBD2 for D (5 bases). Germline V CDR1 and CDR2: MDHEN, SYDVKM. CDR3 size: 11 residues. CDR3 bases: TGTACCAGCGGTCTGGAGTATGAGCAGTTCTTC. This codes for CTSGLEYEQFF.

This clonotype was seen repeatedly, ten times or more. The chain is built from TRBV7-9 and TRBJ2-5; D possibly corresponds to TRBD2 (6 bases). Germline V lookup: CDR1 SEHNR, CDR2 FQNEAQ (reference sequence). The CDR3 covers 18 residues. The germline V and J ends were trimmed by 4 bases and 5 bases, with 26 bases remaining between them. DNA for the CDR3: TGTGCCAGCAGCTCACTCGATCCGGGACTGCAGGTCACGGAGACCCAGTACTTC. It specifies CASSSLDPGLQVTETQYF.

This clonotype was found many times. The rearrangement joins TRBV27 to TRBJ1-1, with TRBD1 as a possible D gene (6 bases). Deletions cut 5 bases from V and 4 bases from J, with 14 bases between. CDR1 and CDR2 from the germline V gene are MNHEY and SMNVEV (reference sequence). The CDR3 loop spans 14 amino acids. The CDR3 loop is CASSPQGMGTEAFF. In nucleotides, the CDR3 is TGTGCCAGCAGTCCTCAGGGGATGGGCACTGAAGCTTTCTTT.

The J gene is TRBJ1-2, the V gene TRBV15; 7 bases line up with TRBD1. CDR3 length: 14 amino acids. Germline V CDR1 and CDR2: LNHNV, YYDKDF (reference sequence). Trimming cost V 3 bases and J 6 bases; bases outside gene matches: 7. For the CDR3, the DNA is TGTGCCACCAGCAGCCTCGACAGGGAAGATGGCTACACCTTC. This translates into CATSSLDREDGYTF.

The chain has TRBV4-1 and TRBJ2-7, with D possibly matching TRBD2 (5 bases). V gave up 2 bases and J gave up 3 bases, with 14 bases separating them. This CDR3 region has 15 residues. CDR1 MGHRA and CDR2 YSYEKL come from the germline V gene. The CDR3 DNA sequence: TGCGCCAGCAGCCAAACTGGACTGGGGAGCTACGAGCAGTACTTC. Translated, it gives CASSQTGLGSYEQYF.

This clonotype occurred many times. CDR3 region: CASSQEWDRGNSPLHF. The CDR3 nucleotides read TGCGCCAGCAGCCAAGAATGGGACAGGGGAAATTCACCCCTCCACTTT. The chain uses TRBV4-3 and TRBJ1-6; 10 nucleotides align to TRBD1. J gave up 7 bases and V 0 bases, and 3 bases lay outside the gene matches. The CDR3 length is 16 residues. Per germline, CDR1 LGHNA and CDR2 YSLEER.

This rearrangement joins TRBV6-1 to TRBJ2-7; D might be TRBD1 or TRBD2, each matching 5 bases. Per germline, CDR1 MNHNS and CDR2 SASEGT. CDR3 length: 18 amino acids. V was shortened by 5 bases and J by 6 bases, with 29 bases between the two germline ends. The CDR3 is CASSYTIGDRERMGEQYF. In nucleotides, the CDR3 is TGTGCCAGCAGTTATACGATCGGGGACCGAGAGAGGATGGGCGAGCAGTACTTC.

This clonotype appeared many times. V gene TRBV5-6 combines with J gene TRBJ2-2, with D hard to call. This CDR3 has 15 amino acids. Germline loops: CDR1 SGHDT, CDR2 YYEEEE. The V gene lost 1 base and the J gene lost 3 bases, with 10 bases spanning the gap. Written as DNA, the CDR3 is TGTGCCAGCAGCTTGAAGTTGCACGACACCGGGGAGCTGTTTTTT. Translating it yields CASSLKLHDTGELFF.

V gene TRBV27 combines with J gene TRBJ1-2, with D unclear. The CDR3 runs 12 residues. Germline CDR1 MNHEY, CDR2 SMNVEV (reference sequence). Trimming took 7 bases from V and 1 from J, leaving 7 bases between them. The CDR3 region has the DNA TGTGCCAGCAATAGAGATAACTATGGCTACACCTTC. It encodes CASNRDNYGYTF.